This T cell receptor (beta chain) comes out of a study of early T cells in non-severe SARS-CoV-2 infection. The CDR3 length is 15 residues. Trimming cost V 5 bases and J 7 bases; bases outside gene matches: 9. Germline CDR1 is SGHAT and CDR2 is FQDESV (reference sequence). TCRdb reprocessed the 5' RACE reads with MiXCR, giving one entry per CDR3 protein. The sample shows more than 50,000 distinct CDR3 sequences, 9.1% of them seen only once. The table lists this clonotype with a few counts. Sample: whole blood. The chain combines TRBV11-1 with TRBJ1-4, with 8 bases identical to TRBD1. The receptor's source is an adult who was a healthcare worker with PCR-confirmed SARS-CoV-2 infection or an uninfected control (not recorded which). The CDR3 region is CASSRQGRGSEKLFF. The CDR3 DNA sequence: TGTGCCAGCAGCCGACAGGGGAGAGGGAGTGAAAAACTGTTTTTT.